This TCR beta chain was retrieved from a study of T cells expressing NK-cell markers. Whole-study findings and limits: Dominant NKG2C+ clonotypes accounted for about 1.0-8% of CD8+ T cells in about six donors.

Using the 5' RACE reads, TCRdb records one entry per CDR3 protein without DNA. The listing contains 150,000 to 180,000 distinct CDR3 sequences. Germline loops: CDR1 MNHEY, CDR2 SMNVEV (reference sequence). The CDR3 is 15 residues long. Notes on this clonotype: Its target is unknown.

This receptor was obtained from a woman in her forties or fifties in good health. The sequencing input was blood T cells: a sorted CD56 or NKG2C T cell subset, CD4+ or CD8+ T cells, or bulk PBMC T cells (not recorded which). The genes are TRBV27 and TRBJ2-5; TCRdb's D call, TRBD2, is unchecked because there is no DNA. The CDR3 sequence is CASITIAGGKETQYF.